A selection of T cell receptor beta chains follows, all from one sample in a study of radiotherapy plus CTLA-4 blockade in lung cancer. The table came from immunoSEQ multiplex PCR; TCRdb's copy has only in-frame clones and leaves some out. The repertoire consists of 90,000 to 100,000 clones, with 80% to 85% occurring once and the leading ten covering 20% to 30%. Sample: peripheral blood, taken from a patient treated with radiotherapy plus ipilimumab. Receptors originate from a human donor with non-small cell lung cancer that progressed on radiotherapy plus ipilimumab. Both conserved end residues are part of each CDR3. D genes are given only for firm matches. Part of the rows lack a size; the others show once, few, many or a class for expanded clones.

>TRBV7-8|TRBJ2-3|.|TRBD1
TGTGCCAGCAGCGAACACGACAGGGGCTTTCTATATACGCAGTATTTT
CASSEHDRGFLYTQYF
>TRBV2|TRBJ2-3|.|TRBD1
TGTGCCAGCAACAGGGGACAAGTCAACACAGATACGCAGTATTTT
CASNRGQVNTDTQYF
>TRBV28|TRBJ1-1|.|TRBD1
TGTGCCAGCAGTCCCCCAGGGGGGAACACTGAAGCTTTCTTT
CASSPPGGNTEAFF
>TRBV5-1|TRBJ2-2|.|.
TGCGCCAGCGGCACGGGCGGGTTTCGGACCGGGGAGCTGTTTTTT
CASGTGGFRTGELFF
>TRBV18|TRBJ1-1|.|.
TGTGCCAGCTCACCAATGAGGGGGGCGATGAACACTGAAGCTTTCTTT
CASSPMRGAMNTEAFF
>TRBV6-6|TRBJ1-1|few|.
TGTGCCAGCAGTCCGGGGTCCGTTCGCACTGAAGCTTTCTTT
CASSPGSVRTEAFF
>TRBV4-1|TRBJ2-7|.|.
TGCGCCAGCAGCCAAGACGGGGCCTACGAGCAGTACTTC
CASSQDGAYEQYF
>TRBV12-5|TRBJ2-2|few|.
TGTGCTAGTGGTTTGGTACACGCCACAGACACCGGGGAGCTGTTTTTT
CASGLVHATDTGELFF
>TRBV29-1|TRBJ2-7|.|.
TGCAGCGTTGTTCAGTGGGCCTCCTACGAGCAGTACTTC
CSVVQWASYEQYF
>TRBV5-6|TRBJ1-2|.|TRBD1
TGTGCCAGCAGCCGGGACAGGGCAAACTATGGCTACACCTTC
CASSRDRANYGYTF
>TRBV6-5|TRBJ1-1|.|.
TGTGCCAGCAGTGACAGTTACACTGAAGCTTTCTTT
CASSDSYTEAFF
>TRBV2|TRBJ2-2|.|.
TGTGCCAGCAGTGAGGTCCCTTTCTGGGGGGACGGGAACACCGGGGAGCTGTTTTTT
CASSEVPFWGDGNTGELFF
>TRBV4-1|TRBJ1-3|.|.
TGCGCCAGCAGCCAACAGACAGTCCAAAGCTCTGGAAACACCATATATTTT
CASSQQTVQSSGNTIYF
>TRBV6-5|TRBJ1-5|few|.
TGTGCCAGCAGTGAATCCATCGGAGCCCAGCATTTT
CASSESIGAQHF
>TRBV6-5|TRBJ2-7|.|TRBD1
TGTGCCAGCAGGTCCGGGACAGGGGGCGGCGAGCAGTACTTC
CASRSGTGGGEQYF
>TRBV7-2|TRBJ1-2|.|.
TGTGCCAGCAGCAATGCAAAGAAGTACTATGGCTACACCTTC
CASSNAKKYYGYTF
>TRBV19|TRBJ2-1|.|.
TGTGCCAGTAGTATCTTGCAGGGGACCCACAATGAGCAGTTCTTC
CASSILQGTHNEQFF
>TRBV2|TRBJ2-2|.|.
TGTGCCAGCAGTGACGGGCTGGGGAGGACCGGGGAGCTGTTTTTT
CASSDGLGRTGELFF
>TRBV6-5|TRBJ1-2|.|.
TGTGCCAGCAGTTATGCAGGGGATGGCTACACCTTC
CASSYAGDGYTF
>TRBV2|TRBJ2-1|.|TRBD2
TGTGCCAGCAGGGACAGACTAGCGGGACCGAGCGATGAGCAGTTCTTC
CASRDRLAGPSDEQFF
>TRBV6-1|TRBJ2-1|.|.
TGTGCCACGAAAGAGGGACCCAGCATAAACAATGAGCAGTTCTTC
CATKEGPSINNEQFF
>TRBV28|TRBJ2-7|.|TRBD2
TGTGCCAGTGGGACTAGCGGGATGGGTGAGCAGTACTTC
CASGTSGMGEQYF
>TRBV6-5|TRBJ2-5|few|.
TGTGCCAGCAGTTACACAGGGCCTTTGAAGGGGACCCAGTACTTC
CASSYTGPLKGTQYF
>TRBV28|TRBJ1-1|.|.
TGTGCCAGCAGTTTAGGGGCGGTAAACACTGAAGCTTTCTTT
CASSLGAVNTEAFF
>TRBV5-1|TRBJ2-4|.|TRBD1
TGCGCCAGCAGCTTGGCCGGGGGACAGGCCCCAAACATTCAGTACTTC
CASSLAGGQAPNIQYF
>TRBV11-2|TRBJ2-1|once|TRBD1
TGTGCCAGCAGCTCGCTGACAGGGGGCAATGAGCAGTTCTTC
CASSSLTGGNEQFF
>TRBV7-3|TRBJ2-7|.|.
TGTGCCAGCAGCTTTTCTTTTTTGTCGTGGGTCCGCGAAAGGACTGGCCAAGGGTTC
CASSFSFLSWVRERTGQGF
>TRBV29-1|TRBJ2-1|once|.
TGCAGCGTTGAACCGGGCCGCTACAATGAGCAGTTCTTC
CSVEPGRYNEQFF
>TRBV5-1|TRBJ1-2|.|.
TGCGCCAGCAGCCTACAGGGTAACTATGGCTACACCTTC
CASSLQGNYGYTF
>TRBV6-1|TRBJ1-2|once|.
TGTGCCAGCAGTGAAGCGCGGGGGGGTCAAACTTCCAACTATGGCTACACCTTC
CASSEARGGQTSNYGYTF
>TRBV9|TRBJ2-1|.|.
TGTGCCAGCAGCGTAGTCGGAGGGTGGGACAATGAGCAGTTCTTC
CASSVVGGWDNEQFF